The T cell receptor beta chain described here comes from a study of T cells after posttransplantation cyclophosphamide. Study results and caveats: Blood and skin or GI T cell repertoires showed limited TRB overlap. Later blood repertoires were often dominated by clones from the donor CD8+ memory compartment.

Details on this clone: The antigen is unknown.

Cells defined as naive were viable CD3+CD4+ or CD3+CD8+ and CCR7+CD45RA+CD45RO-CD95-CD27+CD28+. Germline V gives CDR1 LNHNV, CDR2 YYDKDF (reference sequence). This CDR3 comprises 15 residues. Trimming removed 1 base from V and 4 bases from J; junction bases left unmatched: 4. Measured with immunoSEQ multiplex PCR; TCRdb has only the in-frame clones, and not every one. The sample has about 21,000 clones, approximately 98% seen once. The genes are TRBV15 and TRBJ2-3; TRBD2 matches 8 bases. This sequence originates from a man aged 40-49 years in good health, CMV-negative, and a related stem cell transplant donor. Sequencing used naive CD8+ T cells sorted from PBMCs. The CDR3 spells CATSRGTGGPDTQYF. The CDR3 region has the DNA TGTGCCACCAGCAGAGGGACGGGAGGGCCAGATACGCAGTATTTT.